This is a list of T cell receptor beta chains from one sample in a study of blood T cell repertoires in COVID-19. The method was immunoSEQ multiplex PCR; TCRdb's version includes in-frame clones alone and lacks a portion of them. The sample records 380,000 or so clones, around 84% being singletons. The specimen sequenced was peripheral blood. The receptors stem from a human donor with acute or convalescent COVID-19. The donor label of this sample is uncertain. Each CDR3 is given with its conserved first and last residue. Each record gives: clone size, V gene, D gene, J gene, CDR3 DNA, CDR3 protein. D genes are given only for firm matches. Only some rows state a clone size, as once, few, many or a class for expanded clones.

.	TRBV3-1/TRBV3-2	TRBD1	TRBJ1-2	TGTGCCAGCAGCCAAGCGGACAGGGGAGATGGCTACACCTTC	CASSQADRGDGYTF
.	TRBV19	TRBD1	TRBJ2-3	TGTGCCAGTAGGTCGGACAGGACAGATACGCAGTATTTT	CASRSDRTDTQYF
.	TRBV30	.	TRBJ1-5	TGTGCCTGGAGCGAACAGGATAATCAGCCCCAGCATTTT	CAWSEQDNQPQHF
.	TRBV7-9	.	TRBJ1-1	TGTGCCGTAACAGGGTCTAGGATGAACACTGAAGCTTTCTTT	CAVTGSRMNTEAFF
once	TRBV28	.	TRBJ2-2	TGTGCCAGCAGTTCGACAGGAGCCCCTCCCGGGGAGCTGTTTTTT	CASSSTGAPPGELFF
.	TRBV7-2	TRBD1	TRBJ1-5	TGTGCCAGCAGCTTATCACAGGGGGTAGGGCCCCAGCATTTT	CASSLSQGVGPQHF
.	TRBV29-1	.	TRBJ1-1	TGCAGCGTTGAACGAGCGGAGAACACTGAAGCTTTCTTT	CSVERAENTEAFF
once	TRBV25-1	.	TRBJ2-3	TGTGCCAGCAGTGAATCCACAGTGAATACAGATACGCAGTATTTT	CASSESTVNTDTQYF
.	TRBV3-1/TRBV3-2	.	TRBJ2-2	TGTGCCAGCAGCCAAGATTTGGGCTTGGGTGGCACCGGGGAGCTGTTTTTT	CASSQDLGLGGTGELFF
.	TRBV18	.	TRBJ2-2	TGTGCCAGCTCACCAAATTTCAGATCGGGCACCGGGGAGCTGTTTTTT	CASSPNFRSGTGELFF
.	TRBV9	.	TRBJ1-1	TGTGCCAGCAGCGAAGGGGATGGGACTGAAGCTTTCTTT	CASSEGDGTEAFF
.	TRBV19	.	TRBJ2-3	TGTGCCAGTAGTATATTTAGAGGGAGCACAGATACGCAGTATTTT	CASSIFRGSTDTQYF
.	TRBV5-1	TRBD1	TRBJ1-1	TGCGCCAGCAGCGAACAGGGGGTGTACACTGAAGCTTTCTTT	CASSEQGVYTEAFF
.	TRBV7-9	.	TRBJ1-5	TGTGCCAGCAGCGAGGGAGGGGGCAATCAGCCCCAGCATTTT	CASSEGGGNQPQHF
.	TRBV5-8	TRBD1	TRBJ1-5	TGTGCCAGCAGCTCGGCAAAGACAGGGGCCTCTAGCAATCAGCCCCAGCATTTT	CASSSAKTGASSNQPQHF
.	TRBV5-1	TRBD2	TRBJ2-1	TGCGCCAGCAGCTCGAAACTGGGTCTAGCGGGAGCACCCTACAATGAGCAGTTCTTC	CASSSKLGLAGAPYNEQFF
once	TRBV20-1	.	TRBJ2-7	TGCAGTGCCAGTGGACAGCCAGTTGGCGAGCAGTACTTC	CSASGQPVGEQYF
.	TRBV11-3	.	TRBJ1-4	TGTGCCAGCAGCTTAGCTGGAGGGGATAGCGAAAAACTGTTTTTT	CASSLAGGDSEKLFF
.	TRBV24-1	.	TRBJ1-3	TGTGCCACCAGTGATTTTGGGAGGGTTTCCTCTGGAAACACCATATATTTT	CATSDFGRVSSGNTIYF
.	TRBV18	.	TRBJ1-5	TGTGCCAGCTCATCCCGGGGAGGGAATCAGCCCCAGCATTTT	CASSSRGGNQPQHF
once	TRBV4-1	.	TRBJ1-2	TGCGCCAGCAGCCAAGACCCGGGTCAAAACTATGGCTACACCTTC	CASSQDPGQNYGYTF
.	TRBV10-1	TRBD1	TRBJ2-1	TGCGCCAGCACCCGCGAACCGGGACAGGGGCGTAATGAGCAGTTCTTC	CASTREPGQGRNEQFF
many	TRBV5-6	.	TRBJ1-2	TGTGCCAGCAGCTTGGATAAGGGGATCATTAACTATGGCTACACCTTC	CASSLDKGIINYGYTF
.	TRBV25-1	TRBD1	TRBJ2-1	TGTGCCAGCAGCCTCAAAGGGCAGGGGGCAGGCAATGAGCAGTTCTTC	CASSLKGQGAGNEQFF
.	TRBV18	.	TRBJ1-2	TGTGCCAGCTCACCAGAGTTAGGGGGCTATGGCTACACCTTC	CASSPELGGYGYTF
.	TRBV29-1	.	TRBJ1-2	TGCAGCGTTGAAGATCGAAATTCAGGGTGGGATGGCTACACCTTC	CSVEDRNSGWDGYTF
once	TRBV4-1	TRBD2	TRBJ2-1	TGCGCCAGCAGCCAAGATCTAGCGGGAGCGTGGGGTGAGCAGTTCTTC	CASSQDLAGAWGEQFF
.	TRBV18	.	TRBJ2-5	TGTGCCAGCTCACTCGGACAACAAGAGACCCAGTACTTC	CASSLGQQETQYF
few	TRBV2	.	TRBJ1-2	TGTGCCAGCCGGGACAACGTCTTTTTCTATGGCTACACCTTC	CASRDNVFFYGYTF
.	TRBV10-1	TRBD1	TRBJ2-2	TGCGCCAGCACCCAGGGGGTGAACACCGGGGAGCTGTTTTTT	CASTQGVNTGELFF
.	TRBV6-2/TRBV6-3	.	TRBJ2-2	TGTGCCAGCAGTTACTCCCCCTTTGGTGTGAGCGGGGAGCTGTTTTTT	CASSYSPFGVSGELFF
.	TRBV19	TRBD1	TRBJ2-1	TGTGCCAGTAGTAGAGGGACAGGGGGCTCCTACAATGAGCAGTTCTTC	CASSRGTGGSYNEQFF
.	TRBV4-2	TRBD1	TRBJ2-3	TGTGCCAGCAGCCAAGAAGGGACAGGGGGTTCAGATACGCAGTATTTT	CASSQEGTGGSDTQYF
.	TRBV25-1	.	TRBJ1-1	TGTGCCAGCAGTGACCCCGGCAGGGTTCGCGCTTTCTTT	CASSDPGRVRAFF
.	TRBV2	.	TRBJ2-6	TGTGCCAGCTACCAGAGGTATTACTCTGGGGCCAACGTCCTGACTTTC	CASYQRYYSGANVLTF
few	TRBV6-2/TRBV6-3	TRBD2	TRBJ2-7	TGTGCCAGCAGTCCCCTCCGGACTAGCGTCTACGAGCAGTACTTC	CASSPLRTSVYEQYF
.	TRBV5-1	TRBD2	TRBJ2-3	TGCGCCAGCAGCTTGACTAGCGGGAGCACAGATACGCAGTATTTT	CASSLTSGSTDTQYF
.	TRBV6-5	.	TRBJ1-1	TGTGCCAGCAGTTTCCCGGACAGTGCCGGGGCTTTCTTT	CASSFPDSAGAFF
few	TRBV19	.	TRBJ1-5	TGTGCCAGTAGTACAACCGGGACATATAGCAATCAGCCCCAGCATTTT	CASSTTGTYSNQPQHF
.	TRBV10-1	.	TRBJ1-2	TGCGCCAGCAGCTCCGGGCAGGGGAATGGCTACACCTTC	CASSSGQGNGYTF
.	TRBV18	TRBD1	TRBJ2-7	TGTGCCAGCTCGGGCGCTCGGGACAGGATGGGCGAGCAGTACTTC	CASSGARDRMGEQYF
.	TRBV6-4	.	TRBJ1-2	TGTGCCCGAGCTGGGGAGGTGGCTGGCTACACCTTC	CARAGEVAGYTF
.	TRBV27	TRBD1	TRBJ1-1	TGTGCCAGCAGTCCTACAGGACAGGGGAAAGCGGGCACTGAAGCTTTCTTT	CASSPTGQGKAGTEAFF
.	TRBV4-1	TRBD1	TRBJ1-1	TGCGCCAGCAGCCAAGATCCCAGGGGGTACACTGAAGCTTTCTTT	CASSQDPRGYTEAFF
.	TRBV5-1	TRBD1	TRBJ1-5	TGCGCCAGCAGCTTGTCGGGACAGGGTCAGCCCCAGCATTTT	CASSLSGQGQPQHF
.	TRBV5-1	.	TRBJ1-5	TGCGCCAGCAGCCCGGCGGCGGGGGGGAATCAGCCCCAGCATTTT	CASSPAAGGNQPQHF
.	TRBV7-6	TRBD1	TRBJ1-3	TGTGCCAGCAGCCTTACCCTCCGACAGGGCGGAAACACCATATATTTT	CASSLTLRQGGNTIYF
.	TRBV5-1	.	TRBJ1-2	TGCGCCAGCAGCTTGTTCTCGGGGAATGTTGGCTATGGCTACACCTTC	CASSLFSGNVGYGYTF
few	TRBV6-5	.	TRBJ1-4	TGTGCCAGCAGCCGATCCGGTGTTAATGAAAAACTGTTTTTT	CASSRSGVNEKLFF
.	TRBV30	.	TRBJ1-2	TGTGCCTGGAGTGGGGGCGGGACTAACTATGGCTACACCTTC	CAWSGGGTNYGYTF
.	TRBV2	.	TRBJ2-7	TGTGCCAGCAGTGATCTTGTACGGGAGCAGTACTTC	CASSDLVREQYF
.	TRBV18	TRBD1	TRBJ1-6	TGTGCCAGCTCACGGGACAGATATAATTCACCCCTCCACTTT	CASSRDRYNSPLHF